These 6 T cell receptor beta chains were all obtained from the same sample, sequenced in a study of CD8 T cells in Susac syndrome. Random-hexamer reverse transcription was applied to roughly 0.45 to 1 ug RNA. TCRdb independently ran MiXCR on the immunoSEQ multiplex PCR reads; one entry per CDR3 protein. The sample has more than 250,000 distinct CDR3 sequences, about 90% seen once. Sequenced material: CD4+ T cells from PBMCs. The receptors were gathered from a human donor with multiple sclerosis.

CDR3 amino acids: CAISSHRDGVYEQYF. As DNA, the CDR3 is TGTGCCATCAGTTCTCACCGGGACGGTGTCTACGAGCAGTACTTC. The chain couples TRBV10-3 to TRBJ2-7; D could derive from TRBD1 or TRBD2 (5 bases each). The germline V gene encodes CDR1 ENHRY and CDR2 SYGVKD. V dropped 5 bases and J dropped 3 bases, with 17 bases sitting between them. The CDR3 is 15 residues long.

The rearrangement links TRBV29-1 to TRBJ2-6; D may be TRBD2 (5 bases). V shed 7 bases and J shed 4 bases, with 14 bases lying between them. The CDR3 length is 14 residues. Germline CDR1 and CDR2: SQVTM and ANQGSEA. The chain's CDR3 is CSAEASGGANVLTF. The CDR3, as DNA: TGCAGCGCTGAGGCCTCGGGGGGGGCCAACGTCCTGACTTTC.

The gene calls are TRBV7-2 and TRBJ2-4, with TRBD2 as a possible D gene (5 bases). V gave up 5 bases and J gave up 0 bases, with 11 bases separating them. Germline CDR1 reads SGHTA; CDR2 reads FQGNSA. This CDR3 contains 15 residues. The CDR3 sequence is CASSKGGLAKNIQYF. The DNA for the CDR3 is TGTGCCAGCAGCAAGGGTGGACTAGCCAAAAACATTCAGTACTTC.

CDR3 sequence reads: CASSEVRGMRGYTF. The CDR3 DNA follows: TGTGCCAGCAGTGAAGTCCGGGGGATGCGGGGCTACACCTTC. This sequence joins TRBV2 and TRBJ1-2, with D perhaps matching TRBD1 (5 bases). The CDR3 has 14 residues. V dropped 1 base and J dropped 8 bases, with 14 bases sitting between them. From germline, CDR1 is SNHLY and CDR2 FYNNEI.

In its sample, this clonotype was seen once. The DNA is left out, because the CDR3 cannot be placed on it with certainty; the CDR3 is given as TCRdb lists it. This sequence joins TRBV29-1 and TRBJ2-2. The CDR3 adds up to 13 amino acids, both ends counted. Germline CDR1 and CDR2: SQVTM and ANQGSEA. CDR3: CSVEFFGAGELFF.

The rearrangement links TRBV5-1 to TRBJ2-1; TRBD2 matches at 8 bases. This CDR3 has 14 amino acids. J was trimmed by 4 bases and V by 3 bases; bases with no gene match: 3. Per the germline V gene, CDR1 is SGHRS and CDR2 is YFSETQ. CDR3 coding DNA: TGCGCCAGCAGCTCCGGGGGGGAATACAATGAGCAGTTCTTC. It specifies CASSSGGEYNEQFF.